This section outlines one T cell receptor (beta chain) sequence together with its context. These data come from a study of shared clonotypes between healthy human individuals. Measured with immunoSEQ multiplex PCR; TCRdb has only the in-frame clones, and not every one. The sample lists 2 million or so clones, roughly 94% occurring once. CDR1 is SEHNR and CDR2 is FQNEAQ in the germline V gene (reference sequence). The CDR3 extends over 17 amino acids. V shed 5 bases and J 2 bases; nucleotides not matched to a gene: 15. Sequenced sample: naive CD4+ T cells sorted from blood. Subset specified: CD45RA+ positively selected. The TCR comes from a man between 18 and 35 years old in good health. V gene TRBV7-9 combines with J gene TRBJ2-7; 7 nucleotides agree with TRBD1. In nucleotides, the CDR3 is TGTGCCAGCAGCGCAAACTTCCGGGACAGAATCGCCTACGAGCAGTACTTC. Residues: CASSANFRDRIAYEQYF.